This is a list of T cell receptor beta chains from one sample in a study of T cells expressing NK-cell markers. TCRdb re-called the 5' RACE reads and gives one entry per CDR3 protein, without DNA. The table lists about 550,000 distinct CDR3 sequences. What was sequenced was blood T cells: a sorted CD56 or NKG2C T cell subset, CD4+ or CD8+ T cells, or bulk PBMC T cells (not recorded which). The receptors come from a man aged 18 to 35 in good health. Both conserved end residues are part of each CDR3.

j_call	v_call	cdr3_aa
TRBJ2-2	TRBV30	CACDGAYTGELFF
TRBJ2-1	TRBV11-2	CASSLYGRSNEQFF
TRBJ1-5	TRBV5-1	CASSEGTVSNQPQHF
TRBJ1-5	TRBV10-2	CATSRDRVPNQPQHF
TRBJ2-5	TRBV6-5	CASSTETGILQETQYF
TRBJ2-1	TRBV14	CASSQELARADEQFF
TRBJ2-1	TRBV20-1	CSARVPDTLNEQFF
TRBJ2-2	TRBV3-1	CASSQANTGELFF
TRBJ1-2	TRBV5-1	CASSLEPRGNYGYTF
TRBJ2-3	TRBV6-2/TRBV6-3	CASSWTPRDTQYF
TRBJ2-7	TRBV5-1	CASAGTTSSVEQYF
TRBJ2-3	TRBV24-1	CATSDFSGRSPDTQYF
TRBJ2-2	TRBV2	CASKVVPTGELFF
TRBJ2-3	TRBV7-2	CASGRGSGTDTQYF
TRBJ2-2	TRBV12-3/TRBV12-4	CASSYGGSTGELFF
TRBJ2-1	TRBV12-5	CASGLVRGLAGYNEQFF
TRBJ2-1	TRBV6-1	CASSEDSSGSNEQFF
TRBJ1-1	TRBV11-2	CASSLSKLNTEAFF
TRBJ2-3	TRBV20-1	CSAESHSRSTDTQYF
TRBJ1-1	TRBV20-1	CSAGDLWGNTEAFF
TRBJ2-1	TRBV6-1	CAGRPPGLAGYNEQFF
TRBJ2-2	TRBV20-1	CSASPGQGYTGELFF
TRBJ1-1	TRBV7-9	CASSLEFQGSPEAFF
TRBJ2-1	TRBV12-3/TRBV12-4	CASSFFSYGSNEQFF
TRBJ2-7	TRBV12-3/TRBV12-4	CASSPLGTPGDEQYF
TRBJ1-3	TRBV7-6	CASSKNRVGSGNTIYF
TRBJ2-7	TRBV14	CASSQWPSRDRGPYEQYF
TRBJ2-3	TRBV11-2	CASSPRVEGKHTQYF
TRBJ1-6	TRBV7-3	CASSLNSRNSPLHF
TRBJ1-2	TRBV20-1	CSARGTGNSYTF
TRBJ1-2	TRBV29-1	CSVGLTNYGYTF
TRBJ2-3	TRBV7-8	CASSPPASGTSTDTQYF
TRBJ2-5	TRBV6-2/TRBV6-3	CASRREMYQETQYF
TRBJ2-5	TRBV7-9	CASSLGGTGGRQTQYF
TRBJ2-1	TRBV19	CASVGPNWGEQFF